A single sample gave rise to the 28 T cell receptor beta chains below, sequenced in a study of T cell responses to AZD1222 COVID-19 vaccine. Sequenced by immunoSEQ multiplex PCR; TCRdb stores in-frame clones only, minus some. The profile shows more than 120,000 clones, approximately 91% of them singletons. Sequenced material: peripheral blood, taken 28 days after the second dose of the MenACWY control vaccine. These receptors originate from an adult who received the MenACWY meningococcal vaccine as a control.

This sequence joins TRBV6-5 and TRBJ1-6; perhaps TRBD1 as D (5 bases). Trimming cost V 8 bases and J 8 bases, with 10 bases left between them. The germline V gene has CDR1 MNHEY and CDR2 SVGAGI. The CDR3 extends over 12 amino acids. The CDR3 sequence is CASETGDSPLHF. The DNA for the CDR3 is TGTGCCAGCGAGACGGGGGATTCACCCCTCCACTTT.

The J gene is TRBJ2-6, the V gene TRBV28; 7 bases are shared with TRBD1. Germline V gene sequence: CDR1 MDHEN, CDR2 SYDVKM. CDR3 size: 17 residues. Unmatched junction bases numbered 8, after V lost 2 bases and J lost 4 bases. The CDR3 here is CASSLRDRVFGANVLTF. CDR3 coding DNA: TGTGCCAGCAGTTTAAGAGACAGGGTGTTCGGGGCCAACGTCCTGACTTTC.

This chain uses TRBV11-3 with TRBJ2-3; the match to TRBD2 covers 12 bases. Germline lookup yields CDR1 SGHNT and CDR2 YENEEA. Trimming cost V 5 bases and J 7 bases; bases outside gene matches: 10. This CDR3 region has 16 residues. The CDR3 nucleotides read TGTGCCAGCAGCCCCCGGACTAGCGGGGATCGGTATACGCAGTATTTT. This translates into CASSPRTSGDRYTQYF.

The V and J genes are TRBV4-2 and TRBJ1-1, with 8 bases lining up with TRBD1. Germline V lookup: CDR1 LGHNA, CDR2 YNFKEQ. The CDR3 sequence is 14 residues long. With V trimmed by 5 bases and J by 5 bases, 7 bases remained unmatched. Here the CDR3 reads CASSGQGLGTEAFF. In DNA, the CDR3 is TGTGCCAGCAGCGGACAGGGATTAGGGACTGAAGCTTTCTTT.

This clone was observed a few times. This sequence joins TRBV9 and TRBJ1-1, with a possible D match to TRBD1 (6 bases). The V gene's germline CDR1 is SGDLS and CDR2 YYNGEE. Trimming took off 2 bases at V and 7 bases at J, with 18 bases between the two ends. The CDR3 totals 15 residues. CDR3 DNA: TGTGCCAGCAGCGTCGGGACAAAATCTACCAGTGAAGCTTTCTTT. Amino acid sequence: CASSVGTKSTSEAFF.

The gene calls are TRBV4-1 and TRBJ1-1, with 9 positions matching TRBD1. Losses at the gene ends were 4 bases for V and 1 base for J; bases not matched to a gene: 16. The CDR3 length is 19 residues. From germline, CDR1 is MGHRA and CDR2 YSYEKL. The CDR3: CASSLQGQGEGGRNTEAFF. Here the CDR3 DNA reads TGCGCCAGCAGCCTTCAGGGACAGGGCGAAGGGGGGAGGAACACTGAAGCTTTCTTT.

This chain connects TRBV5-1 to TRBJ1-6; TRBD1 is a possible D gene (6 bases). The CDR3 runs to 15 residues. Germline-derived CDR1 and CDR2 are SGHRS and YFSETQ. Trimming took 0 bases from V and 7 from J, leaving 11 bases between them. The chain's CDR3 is CASSLEQGLNSPLHF. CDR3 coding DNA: TGCGCCAGCAGCTTGGAACAGGGCCTAAATTCACCCCTCCACTTT.

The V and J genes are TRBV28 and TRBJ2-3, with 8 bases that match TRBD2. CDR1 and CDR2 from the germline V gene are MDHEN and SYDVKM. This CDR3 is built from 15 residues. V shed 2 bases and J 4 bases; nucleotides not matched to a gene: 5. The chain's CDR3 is CASSLAGAGADTQYF. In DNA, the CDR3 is TGTGCCAGCAGTTTAGCGGGAGCGGGAGCAGATACGCAGTATTTT.

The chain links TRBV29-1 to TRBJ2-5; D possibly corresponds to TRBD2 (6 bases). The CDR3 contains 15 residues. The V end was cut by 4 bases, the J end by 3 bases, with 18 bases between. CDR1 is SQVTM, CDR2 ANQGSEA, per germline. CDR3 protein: CSVADSGRGKETQYF. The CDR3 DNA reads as TGCAGCGTTGCTGATTCAGGCCGGGGGAAAGAGACCCAGTACTTC.

DNA for the CDR3: TGTGCCAGCAGCCTCCGCGGGGGGGCCGTTCCAGATACGCAGTATTTT. Translated: CASSLRGGAVPDTQYF. This chain connects TRBV7-2 to TRBJ2-3; 9 bases agree with TRBD2. CDR1 is SGHTA, CDR2 FQGNSA, per germline. This CDR3 spans 16 amino acids. V shed 5 bases, J shed 4 bases, and the junction held 10 bases outside the gene matches. Combining the CDR3 with reference TRBV7-2 and TRBJ2-3 gives the whole variable domain GAGVSQSPSNKVTEKGKDVELRCDPISGHTALYWYRQSLGQGLEFLIYFQGNSAPDKSGLPSDRFSAERTGGSVSTLTIQRTQQEDSAVYLCASSLRGGAVPDTQYFGPGTRLTVL.

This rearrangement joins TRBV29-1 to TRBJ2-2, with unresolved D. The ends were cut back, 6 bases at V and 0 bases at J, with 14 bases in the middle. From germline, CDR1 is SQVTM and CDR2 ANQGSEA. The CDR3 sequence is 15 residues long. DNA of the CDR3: TGCAGCGTCGGTCGAGGTCTGTCGAACACCGGGGAGCTGTTTTTT. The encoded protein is CSVGRGLSNTGELFF.

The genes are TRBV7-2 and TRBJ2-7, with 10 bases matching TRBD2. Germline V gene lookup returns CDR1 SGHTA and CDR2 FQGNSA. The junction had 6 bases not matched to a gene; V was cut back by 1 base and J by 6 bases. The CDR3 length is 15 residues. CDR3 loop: CASSLGSGRDGEQYF. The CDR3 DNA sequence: TGTGCCAGCAGCTTAGGAAGCGGGAGGGACGGCGAGCAGTACTTC.

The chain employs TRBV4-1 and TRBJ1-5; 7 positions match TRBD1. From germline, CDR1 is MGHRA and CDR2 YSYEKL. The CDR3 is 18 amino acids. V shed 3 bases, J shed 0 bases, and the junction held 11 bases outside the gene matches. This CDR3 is CASSQGDSLGYSNQPQHF. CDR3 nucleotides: TGCGCCAGCAGCCAGGGGGACAGCCTGGGGTATAGCAATCAGCCCCAGCATTTT.

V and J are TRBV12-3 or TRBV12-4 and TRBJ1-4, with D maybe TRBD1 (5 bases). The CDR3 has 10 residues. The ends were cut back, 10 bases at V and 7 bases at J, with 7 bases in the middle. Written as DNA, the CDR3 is TGTGCCACCGGGGGTGAAAAACTGTTTTTT. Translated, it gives CATGGEKLFF.

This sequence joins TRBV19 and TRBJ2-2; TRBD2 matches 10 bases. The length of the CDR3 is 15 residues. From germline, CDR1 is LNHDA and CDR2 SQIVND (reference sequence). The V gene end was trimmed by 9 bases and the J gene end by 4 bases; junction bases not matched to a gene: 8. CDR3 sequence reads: CASRTSGWSTGELFF. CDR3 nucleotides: TGTGCCAGCAGGACTAGCGGATGGAGCACCGGGGAGCTGTTTTTT.

The CDR3 protein is CASSTAGGSLYSNQPQHF. As DNA, the CDR3 is TGTGCCAGTAGTACAGCGGGAGGAAGTCTCTATAGCAATCAGCCCCAGCATTTT. The chain is built from TRBV19 and TRBJ1-5; D is unclear. Per germline, CDR1 LNHDA and CDR2 SQIVND (reference sequence). This CDR3 has 18 residues. Deletions cut 4 bases from V and 0 bases from J, with 19 bases between.

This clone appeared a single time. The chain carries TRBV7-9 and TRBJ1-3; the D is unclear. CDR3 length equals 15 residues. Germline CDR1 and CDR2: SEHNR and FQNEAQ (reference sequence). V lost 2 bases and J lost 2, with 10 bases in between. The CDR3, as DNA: TGTGCCAGCAGCTTAACCCTATCGGCTGGAAACACCATATATTTT. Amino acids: CASSLTLSAGNTIYF.

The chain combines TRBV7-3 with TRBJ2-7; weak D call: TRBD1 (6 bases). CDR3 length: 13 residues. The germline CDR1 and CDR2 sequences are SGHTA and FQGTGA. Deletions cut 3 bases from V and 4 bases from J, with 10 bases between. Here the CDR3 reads CASSFDRTYEQYF. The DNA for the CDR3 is TGTGCCAGCAGCTTCGACAGGACTTACGAGCAGTACTTC.

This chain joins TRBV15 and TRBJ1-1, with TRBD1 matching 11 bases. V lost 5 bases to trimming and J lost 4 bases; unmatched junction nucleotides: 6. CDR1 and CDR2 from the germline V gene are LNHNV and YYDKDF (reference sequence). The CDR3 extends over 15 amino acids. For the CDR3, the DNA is TGTGCCACCAGCGCCCGGGACAGGGGGGGCACTGAAGCTTTCTTT. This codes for CATSARDRGGTEAFF.

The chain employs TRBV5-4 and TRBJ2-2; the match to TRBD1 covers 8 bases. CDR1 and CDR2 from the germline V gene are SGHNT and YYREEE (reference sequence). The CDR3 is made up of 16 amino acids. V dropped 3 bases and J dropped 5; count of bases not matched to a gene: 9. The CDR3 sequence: CASSSADRARTGELFF. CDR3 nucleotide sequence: TGTGCCAGCAGCTCTGCGGACAGGGCTAGAACCGGGGAGCTGTTTTTT.

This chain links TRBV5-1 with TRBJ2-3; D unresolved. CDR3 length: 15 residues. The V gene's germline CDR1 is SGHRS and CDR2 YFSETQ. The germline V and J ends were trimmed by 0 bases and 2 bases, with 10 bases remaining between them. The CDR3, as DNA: TGCGCCAGCAGCTTGGCCGGTTGGGTCACAGATACGCAGTATTTT. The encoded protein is CASSLAGWVTDTQYF.

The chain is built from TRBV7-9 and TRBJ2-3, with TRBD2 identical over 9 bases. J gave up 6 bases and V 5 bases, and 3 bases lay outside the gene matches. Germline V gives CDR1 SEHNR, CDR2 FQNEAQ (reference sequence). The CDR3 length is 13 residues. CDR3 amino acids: CASSPLAGDTQYF. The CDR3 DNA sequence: TGTGCCAGCAGCCCCCTAGCGGGGGATACGCAGTATTTT.

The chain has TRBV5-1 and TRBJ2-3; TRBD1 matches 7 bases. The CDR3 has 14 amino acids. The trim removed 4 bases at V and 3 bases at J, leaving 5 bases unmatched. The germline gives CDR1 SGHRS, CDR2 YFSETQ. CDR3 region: CASSAGTATDTQYF. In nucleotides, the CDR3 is TGCGCCAGCAGCGCCGGGACAGCAACAGATACGCAGTATTTT.

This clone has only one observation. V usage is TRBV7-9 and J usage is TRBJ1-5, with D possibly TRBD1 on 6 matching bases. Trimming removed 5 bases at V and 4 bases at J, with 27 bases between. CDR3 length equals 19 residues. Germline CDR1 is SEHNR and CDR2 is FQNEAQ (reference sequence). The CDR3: CASSPSPRPGDRGNQPQHF. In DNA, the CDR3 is TGTGCCAGCAGCCCGTCCCCTCGACCAGGGGATCGAGGTAATCAGCCCCAGCATTTT.

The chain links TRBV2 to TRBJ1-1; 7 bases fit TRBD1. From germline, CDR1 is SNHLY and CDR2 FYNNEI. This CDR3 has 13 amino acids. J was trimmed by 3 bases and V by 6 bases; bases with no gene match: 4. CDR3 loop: CASRGQYYTEAFF. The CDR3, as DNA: TGTGCCAGCAGGGGACAGTACTACACTGAAGCTTTCTTT. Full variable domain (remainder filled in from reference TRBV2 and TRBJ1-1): EPEVTQTPSHQVTQMGQEVILRCVPISNHLYFYWYRQILGQKVEFLVSFYNNEISEKSEIFDDQFSVERPDGSNFTLKIRSTKLEDSAMYFCASRGQYYTEAFFGQGTRLTVV.

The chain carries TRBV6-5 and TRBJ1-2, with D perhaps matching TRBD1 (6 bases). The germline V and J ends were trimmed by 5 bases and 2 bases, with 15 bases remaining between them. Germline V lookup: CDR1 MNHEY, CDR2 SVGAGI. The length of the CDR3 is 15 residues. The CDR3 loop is CASSPADSSNYGYTF. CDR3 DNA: TGTGCCAGCAGTCCGGCGGACAGCTCGAACTATGGCTACACCTTC.

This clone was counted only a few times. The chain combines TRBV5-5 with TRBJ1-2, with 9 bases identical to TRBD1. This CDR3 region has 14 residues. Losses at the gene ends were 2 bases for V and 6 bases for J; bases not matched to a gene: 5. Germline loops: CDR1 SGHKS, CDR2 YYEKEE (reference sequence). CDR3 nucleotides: TGTGCCAGCAGCTTACTGACAGGGGGGGATGGCTACACCTTC. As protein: CASSLLTGGDGYTF.

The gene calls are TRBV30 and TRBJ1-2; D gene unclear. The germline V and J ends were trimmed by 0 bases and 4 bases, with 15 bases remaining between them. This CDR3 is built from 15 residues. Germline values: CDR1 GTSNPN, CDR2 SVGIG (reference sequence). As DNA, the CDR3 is TGTGCCTGGAGTGTAGGTTCTCATCGGGGCTATGGCTACACCTTC. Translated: CAWSVGSHRGYGYTF.